This record covers a single T cell receptor (beta chain). The entry originates in a study of blood T cell repertoires in COVID-19. Study details: The origin of the acute and convalescent COVID-19 samples was the United States, Italy and Spain. The analysed material was cDNA or gDNA that came from T cells, B-cell-depleted T cells, or PBMCs.

In the original workflow: Nucleated cell number was recorded as an estimate derived from reference gene primer amplification. Clones were read by immunoSEQ multiplex PCR, and TCRdb kept only the in-frame ones, dropping some. The DNA was the basis for D and trimming; V, J and clone size are from that table. The sample consists of over 35,000 clones, 75% to 90% of them appearing once. During active infection, Seattle patients enrolled and were then monitored through disease. Trimming cost V 4 bases and J 2 bases, with 4 bases left between them. The V gene's germline CDR1 is LGHDT and CDR2 YNNKEL (reference sequence). The CDR3 totals 12 residues.

The TCR sequence derives from an elderly woman with COVID-19, enrolled during active disease. The chain combines TRBV3-1 (or the pseudogene TRBV3-2) with TRBJ2-3; D gene uncertain. Sequenced: peripheral blood. CDR3 residues: CASSPYTDTQYF. The DNA for the CDR3 is TGTGCCAGCAGCCCCTACACAGATACGCAGTATTTT.